Each of the 3 T cell receptor beta chains below was sequenced from the same sample in a study of T-cell memory formation after mild COVID-19 (dated by TCRdb to the early 2020s). The library was generated by 5' RACE. The sample was run on an Illumina NovaSeq 6000. The public reads were reprocessed in TCRdb via fastp at Q25 and MiXCR, keeping in-frame beta chains. Here each entry gathers all rows of one CDR3 protein and keeps the most common genes and DNA. The sample data list around 210,000 distinct CDR3 sequences, and roughly 10% of these were observed just once. The ten biggest clones cover 3% to 4% of the sample. The sequencing sample was made of PBMCs or a T cell subset sorted from them (not recorded which). The receptors originated from a man aged 18-30 years who had mild COVID-19 (a few samples of this study predate the infection). The sample titles of this study are shuffled in the database, so cell type and time point are left out; the donor was told from shared clones.

This clonotype was counted between two and nine times. The V call is TRBV7-2, the J call TRBJ2-3, with TRBD1 matching over 10 bases. The trim removed 5 bases at V and 4 bases at J, leaving 6 bases unmatched. The CDR3 length is 15 residues. Germline CDR1 SGHTA, CDR2 FQGNSA. DNA of the CDR3: TGTGCCAGCAGCCCAGACGGGACAGGGGCAGATACGCAGTATTTT. Protein: CASSPDGTGADTQYF.

The table lists this clonotype with a few counts. The V and J genes are TRBV28 and TRBJ2-3; the match to TRBD2 covers 8 bases. Looked up from germline, CDR1 is MDHEN and CDR2 is SYDVKM. The CDR3 totals 19 residues. The junction had 18 bases not matched to a gene; V was cut back by 6 bases and J by 1 base. CDR3 protein: CASSPLEVAGLPGTDTQYF. The CDR3 DNA reads as TGTGCCAGCAGCCCACTTGAGGTAGCGGGGCTCCCCGGCACAGATACGCAGTATTTT.

This clonotype was counted between two and nine times. The rearrangement joins TRBV20-1 to TRBJ2-5; 11 bases are a match to TRBD1. The CDR3 runs 15 residues. V gave up 6 bases and J gave up 4 bases; unmatched junction bases: 10. Germline loops: CDR1 DFQATT, CDR2 SNEGSKA (reference sequence). CDR3 amino acids: CSATRGQGAGETQYF. The CDR3 region has the DNA TGCAGTGCCACGAGAGGACAGGGGGCGGGAGAGACCCAGTACTTC.